Listed here is a single TCR beta chain. Generated by immunoSEQ multiplex PCR, the TCRdb table keeps only in-frame clones and is missing some. Altogether nearly 35,000 clones are present, around nine tenths being singletons, with the ten largest covering 5.5% to 7.5%. This specimen belongs to a study of T cell responses to AZD1222 COVID-19 vaccine. In the study overall: Second-dose groups at about 4 or about 12 weeks were pooled.

CDR1 is MNHEY and CDR2 is SMNVEV in the germline V gene (reference sequence). The junction had 10 bases not matched to a gene; V was cut back by 2 bases and J by 4 bases. The CDR3 contains 16 residues. The input for sequencing was peripheral blood, taken on day 0 of AZD1222 vaccination. This receptor was taken from an adult in good health. The chain recombines TRBV27 with TRBJ1-1; 7 nucleotides match TRBD1. The CDR3 sequence: CASSLLWTGEGTEAFF. In DNA, the CDR3 is TGTGCCAGCAGTTTACTTTGGACAGGTGAGGGCACTGAAGCTTTCTTT.